The 15 T cell receptor beta chains presented below share a single source sample, sequenced in a study of blood T cell repertoires in COVID-19. Profiled with immunoSEQ multiplex PCR; TCRdb holds only in-frame clones, not every one. This repertoire shows 40,000 or so clones, 80% to 90% found once; its top ten account for roughly 5%. The sample taken for sequencing was peripheral blood. Every receptor here comes from a man between 40 and 49 years old with active COVID-19.

This clone was seen a few times. The CDR3 DNA reads TGTGCCAGCAGCTTAGGGGTGGAAGGGGATCATACGCAGTATTTT. It is translated as CASSLGVEGDHTQYF. The V and J genes are TRBV7-9 and TRBJ2-3; D is possibly TRBD1 (5 bases). V was shortened by 1 base and J by 7 bases, with 15 bases between the two germline ends. Per germline, CDR1 SEHNR and CDR2 FQNEAQ (reference sequence). The CDR3 length is 15 residues.

The chain carries TRBV5-1 and TRBJ2-3, with D maybe TRBD2 (6 bases). The CDR3 sequence is 17 residues long. V was pared by 1 base and J by 6 bases, with 21 bases between. The germline V gene has CDR1 SGHRS and CDR2 YFSETQ. CDR3: CASSLSSPGRGTDTQYF. CDR3 coding DNA: TGCGCCAGCAGCTTGAGCTCCCCGGGGCGGGGAACCGATACGCAGTATTTT.

In its sample, this clone was seen once. The rearrangement links TRBV5-1 to TRBJ2-7, with 8 bases that match TRBD2. CDR1 is SGHRS, CDR2 YFSETQ, per germline. With V trimmed by 3 bases and J by 2 bases, 7 bases remained unmatched. CDR3 length equals 15 residues. In nucleotides, the CDR3 is TGCGCCAGCAGCTCTAGAACTAGCGGCCCCTACGAGCAGTACTTC. This encodes CASSSRTSGPYEQYF.

The chain has TRBV6-1 and TRBJ2-1, with 8 bases matching TRBD2. The CDR3 is made up of 16 amino acids. Unmatched junction bases numbered 7, after V lost 3 bases and J lost 3 bases. The V gene's germline CDR1 is MNHNS and CDR2 SASEGT. The CDR3 spells CASSDSGRLDYNEQFF. CDR3 sequence (DNA): TGTGCCAGCAGTGACAGCGGGAGATTAGACTACAATGAGCAGTTCTTC.

V is TRBV25-1 and J is TRBJ1-5, with a tentative D call TRBD1 (6 bases). Germline-derived CDR1 and CDR2 are MGHDK and SYGVNS. The CDR3 loop spans 16 amino acids. Trimming cost V 4 bases and J 7 bases, with 20 bases left between them. The CDR3 coding sequence is TGTGCCAGCAGTGCCTCTGAAGGGGGATTCGGGCAGCCCCAGCATTTT. Residues: CASSASEGGFGQPQHF.

This chain joins TRBV18 and TRBJ1-1; 9 positions agree with TRBD1. This CDR3 region has 14 residues. The V segment lost 3 bases and the J segment 7 bases; nucleotides outside the gene matches: 6. Germline values: CDR1 KGHSH, CDR2 LQKENI. CDR3 sequence: CASSPTGGDGEAFF. CDR3 in DNA: TGTGCCAGCTCACCGACAGGGGGGGACGGTGAAGCTTTCTTT.

The chain employs TRBV30 and TRBJ2-7; D perhaps matches TRBD1 (6 bases). The CDR3 is made up of 12 amino acids. V gave up 8 bases and J gave up 0 bases, with 11 bases separating them. CDR1 and CDR2 (germline): GTSNPN, SVGIG (reference sequence). CDR3 DNA: TGTGCCCTAGAAGGGGGCTCCTACGAGCAGTACTTC. The encoded protein is CALEGGSYEQYF.

The chain couples TRBV30 to TRBJ1-1; TRBD1 matches 7 bases. CDR1 and CDR2 (germline): GTSNPN, SVGIG (reference sequence). The CDR3 totals 15 residues. V dropped 8 bases and J dropped 4; count of bases not matched to a gene: 16. The CDR3 bases are TGTGCCGCTAACCCGGAGACAGGGTTTACCACTGAAGCTTTCTTT. Translating it yields CAANPETGFTTEAFF.

The chain joins TRBV19 to TRBJ2-7; 11 bases match TRBD2. Germline lookup yields CDR1 LNHDA and CDR2 SQIVND (reference sequence). V lost 6 bases to trimming and J lost 2 bases; unmatched junction nucleotides: 3. The CDR3 has 14 amino acids. CDR3 amino acids: CASRISGRAYEQYF. The CDR3, as DNA: TGTGCCAGTAGGATTAGCGGGAGGGCCTACGAGCAGTACTTC.

This sequence joins TRBV24-1 and TRBJ2-3; 10 bases are shared with TRBD1. This CDR3 region has 14 residues. V dropped 9 bases and J dropped 0; count of bases not matched to a gene: 2. The germline V gene has CDR1 KGHDR and CDR2 SFDVKD. This chain's CDR3 is CATGTGESTDTQYF. DNA for the CDR3: TGTGCCACCGGGACAGGGGAAAGCACAGATACGCAGTATTTT.

The genes are TRBV28 and TRBJ2-7; D gene unclear. This CDR3 has 14 amino acids. Germline CDR1 and CDR2: MDHEN and SYDVKM. V was trimmed by 3 bases and J by 2 bases, leaving 11 bases between them. This chain's CDR3 is CASSFRQVPYEQYF. The CDR3, as DNA: TGTGCCAGCAGTTTCCGGCAGGTCCCCTACGAGCAGTACTTC.

V usage is TRBV7-9 and J usage is TRBJ1-3; D uncertain. Trimming removed 5 bases from V and 8 bases from J, with 19 bases in between. The germline CDR1 and CDR2 sequences are SEHNR and FQNEAQ (reference sequence). There are 15 residues in the CDR3. In nucleotides, the CDR3 is TGTGCCAGCAGCCACGTGGATTTTAGCGGTGACACCATATATTTT. As protein: CASSHVDFSGDTIYF. Complete variable domain (other parts from reference TRBV7-9 and TRBJ1-3): DTGVSQNPRHKITKRGQNVTFRCDPISEHNRLYWYRQTLGQGPEFLTYFQNEAQLEKSRLLSDRFSAERPKGSFSTLEIQRTEQGDSAMYLCASSHVDFSGDTIYFGEGSWLTVV.

The chain uses TRBV28 and TRBJ1-1; D is unresolved. Germline values: CDR1 MDHEN, CDR2 SYDVKM. V lost 10 bases and J 1 base, leaving 13 bases between the germline ends. The CDR3 totals 13 residues. This CDR3 reads CATVARQNTEAFF. The CDR3 nucleotides are TGTGCCACCGTCGCGCGGCAGAACACTGAAGCTTTCTTT.

The chain links TRBV7-2 to TRBJ1-2; TRBD1 aligns across 9 bases. In germline, CDR1 is SGHTA, CDR2 FQGNSA. The CDR3 runs 15 residues. Trimming took 1 base from V and 6 from J; bases not matched to a gene: 6. CDR3 region: CASSLDGQGSNGYTF. CDR3 coding DNA: TGTGCCAGCAGCTTAGACGGACAGGGGTCTAATGGCTACACCTTC.

V is TRBV28 and J is TRBJ1-5; D gene uncertain. The ends were cut back, 2 bases at V and 8 bases at J, with 10 bases in the middle. This CDR3 comprises 13 residues. From germline, CDR1 is MDHEN and CDR2 SYDVKM. In DNA form, the CDR3 reads TGTGCCAGCAGTTTACCTCCTTATAAGCCCCAGCATTTT. Protein sequence: CASSLPPYKPQHF.